The 7 T cell receptor beta chains given below trace back to one sample, sequenced in a study of blood T cell repertoires in COVID-19. Measured with immunoSEQ multiplex PCR; TCRdb has only the in-frame clones, and not every one. The sample gives about 120,000 clones, about 85% of which show up once; approximately 5% is in the top ten. Sequencing input: peripheral blood. The receptors here all came from an older woman with COVID-19, enrolled during active disease.

This clone showed up just a few times. The chain carries TRBV24-1 and TRBJ2-1, with 10 bases fitting TRBD2. The V gene end was trimmed by 4 bases and the J gene end by 6 bases; junction bases not matched to a gene: 11. CDR1 is KGHDR and CDR2 is SFDVKD in the germline V gene. This CDR3 comprises 17 residues. The chain's CDR3 is CATSEVPGLANSNEQFF. The CDR3, as DNA: TGTGCCACCAGTGAGGTGCCGGGACTAGCGAATAGCAATGAGCAGTTCTTC.

V usage is TRBV15 and J usage is TRBJ1-1, with D maybe TRBD1 (6 bases). Trimming pared 4 bases from V and 4 bases from J, leaving 13 bases between. The CDR3 sequence is 14 residues long. The germline CDR1 and CDR2 sequences are LNHNV and YYDKDF (reference sequence). The CDR3 DNA reads as TGTGCCACCAGCACAATACAGGGAAGCACTGAAGCTTTCTTT. It specifies CATSTIQGSTEAFF.

J is TRBJ1-6 and V is TRBV15, with D possibly being TRBD1 (5 bases). Germline V gene data show CDR1 as LNHNV and CDR2 as YYDKDF (reference sequence). The CDR3 totals 16 residues. V was pared by 1 base and J by 9 bases, with 16 bases between. The CDR3 here is CATSRGGTGLASPLHF. The DNA for the CDR3 is TGTGCCACCAGCAGAGGAGGCACAGGCTTGGCTTCACCCCTCCACTTT.

The gene calls are TRBV7-2 and TRBJ2-7; 9 bases map to TRBD1. CDR1 is SGHTA and CDR2 is FQGNSA in the germline V gene. This CDR3 is built from 13 residues. The junction had 1 base not matched to a gene; V was cut back by 5 bases and J by 2 bases. DNA of the CDR3: TGTGCCAGCAGCCGACAGGGGGCCTACGAGCAGTACTTC. Its protein is CASSRQGAYEQYF.

The genes are TRBV6-4 and TRBJ2-3; maybe TRBD2 (5 bases). The CDR3 consists of 15 residues. Deletions cut 0 bases from V and 4 bases from J, with 11 bases between. Germline V gene lookup returns CDR1 MRHNA and CDR2 SNTAGT. As DNA, the CDR3 is TGTGCCAGCAGTGACTCGGGGAGTTTGGCAGATACGCAGTATTTT. This encodes CASSDSGSLADTQYF.

The rearrangement links TRBV4-2 to TRBJ2-1, with D maybe TRBD2 (7 bases). CDR3 length equals 17 residues. CDR1 and CDR2 (germline): LGHNA, YNFKEQ. The V and J ends lost 0 bases and 6 bases respectively, with 18 bases between them. This CDR3 reads CASSQDLARRGGNEQFF. For the CDR3, the DNA is TGTGCCAGCAGCCAAGATTTGGCCAGGAGGGGGGGCAATGAGCAGTTCTTC.

The genes are TRBV5-6 and TRBJ1-2, with a possible D match to TRBD1 (5 bases). CDR1 is SGHDT, CDR2 YYEEEE, per germline. The CDR3 has 16 amino acids. The V gene lost 1 base and the J gene lost 3 bases, with 16 bases spanning the gap. In DNA, the CDR3 is TGTGCCAGCAGCTTGTTTATATCGACAGCCGACTATGGCTACACCTTC. This codes for CASSLFISTADYGYTF.